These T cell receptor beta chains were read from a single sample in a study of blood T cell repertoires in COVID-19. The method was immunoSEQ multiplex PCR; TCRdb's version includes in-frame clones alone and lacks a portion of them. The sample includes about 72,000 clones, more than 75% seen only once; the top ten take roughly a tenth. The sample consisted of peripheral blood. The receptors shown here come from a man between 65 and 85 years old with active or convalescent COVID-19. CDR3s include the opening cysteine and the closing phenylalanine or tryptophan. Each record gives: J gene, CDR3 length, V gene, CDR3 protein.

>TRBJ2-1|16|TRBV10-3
CAISEFGRALYNEQFF
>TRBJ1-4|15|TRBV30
CAWSPRTGFPEKLFF
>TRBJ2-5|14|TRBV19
CASSIVRDTRRIYF
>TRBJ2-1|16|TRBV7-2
CASRPPRLAGLDEQFF
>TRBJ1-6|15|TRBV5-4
CASSLWGVYNSPLHF
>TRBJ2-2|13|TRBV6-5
CASLAGGFGELFF
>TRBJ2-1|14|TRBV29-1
CSVERLAAYNEQFF
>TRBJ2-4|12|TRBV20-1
CSASNDRTCRYF
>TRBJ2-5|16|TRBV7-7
CASSSGDLGRGETQYF
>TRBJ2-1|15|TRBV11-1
CASSLAGWEKNEQFF
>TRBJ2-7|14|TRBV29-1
CSAGTSGSGYEQYF
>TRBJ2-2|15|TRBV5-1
CASSLELGATGELFF
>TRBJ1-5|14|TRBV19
CASSRGQGGQPQHF
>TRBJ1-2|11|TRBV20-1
CSAGGQGGYTF
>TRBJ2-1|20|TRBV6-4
CASTPGLAIGVTVSYNEQFF
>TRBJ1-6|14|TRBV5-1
CASSWGTSAPALHF
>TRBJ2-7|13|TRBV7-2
CASSSLRGGTWYF
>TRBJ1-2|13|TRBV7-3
CASSQQGGYGYTF
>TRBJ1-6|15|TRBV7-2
CASSLEAFYNSPLHF
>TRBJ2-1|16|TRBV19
CASSIGGGGVINEQFF
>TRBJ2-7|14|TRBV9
CASSVGGGPYEQYF
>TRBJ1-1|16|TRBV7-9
CASSRPGQGSNTEAFF
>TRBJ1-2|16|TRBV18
CASSTAAPGTGTGYTF
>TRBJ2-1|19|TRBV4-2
CASSSQTPGLADSYNEQFF
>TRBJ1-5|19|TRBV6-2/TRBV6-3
CASSTTGTGGLYSNQPQHF
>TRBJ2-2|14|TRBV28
CASLLSGRSGELFF
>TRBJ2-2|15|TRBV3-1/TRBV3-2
CASSLNGGGTGELFF
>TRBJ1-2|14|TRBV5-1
CASSPGGGVYGYTF
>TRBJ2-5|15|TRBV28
CASSPAGARRETQYF
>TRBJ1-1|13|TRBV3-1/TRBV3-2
CASSQVRGYEAFF
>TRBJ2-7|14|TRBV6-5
CASGRLLAQGEQYF
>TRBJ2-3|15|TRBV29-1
CSVDSRTENTDTQYF
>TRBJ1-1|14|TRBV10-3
CAISDAGGNTEAFF
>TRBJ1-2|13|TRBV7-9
CASSRTENYGYTF
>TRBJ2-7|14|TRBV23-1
CASSQSTDGYEQYF
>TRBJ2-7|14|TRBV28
CASSSGQGLGEQYF
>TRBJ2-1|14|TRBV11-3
CASSLGGRYNEQFF
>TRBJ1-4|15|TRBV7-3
CASSLTAGLNEKLFF
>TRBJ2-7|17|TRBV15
CATSRSRASGTLDEQYF
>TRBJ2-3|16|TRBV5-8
CASSLREALRTDTQYF
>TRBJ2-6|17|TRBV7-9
CASSGSGALSWANVLTF
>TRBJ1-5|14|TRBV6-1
CASSDEGGYQPQHF
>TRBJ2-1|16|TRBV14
CASSPRTGGFYNEQFF
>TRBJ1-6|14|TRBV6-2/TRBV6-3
CASSGQARHSPLHF
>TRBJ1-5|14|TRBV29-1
CSVGVENSNQPQHF
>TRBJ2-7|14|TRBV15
CATSRGDTVSEQYF